The clone carrying this T cell receptor beta chain was found many times. Unique molecular identifiers were incorporated into the prepared TCRbeta library. From the PCR reads, TCRdb called clonotypes with MiXCR, one entry per CDR3 protein. Counted here are about 230,000 distinct CDR3 sequences, approximately 12% occurring once; the ten biggest clones make up roughly 2.6%. The data are from a study of T-cell reconstitution after alpha-beta-depleted transplantation in children. The CDR3 totals 15 residues. Germline V gene sequence: CDR1 LGHNA, CDR2 YSLEER. The V gene lost 1 base and the J gene lost 4 bases, with 13 bases spanning the gap.

Sequencing used PBMCs from the stem cell graft donor, obtained from the stem cell graft. The clonotype originates from a human donor who donated a stem cell graft to a child with acute lymphoblastic leukemia. The V gene is TRBV4-3, the J gene TRBJ1-1, with D maybe TRBD1 (5 bases). The CDR3 DNA is TGCGCCAGCAGCCAAGGCAACGGGGGGAGCACTGAAGCTTTCTTT. As protein: CASSQGNGGSTEAFF.